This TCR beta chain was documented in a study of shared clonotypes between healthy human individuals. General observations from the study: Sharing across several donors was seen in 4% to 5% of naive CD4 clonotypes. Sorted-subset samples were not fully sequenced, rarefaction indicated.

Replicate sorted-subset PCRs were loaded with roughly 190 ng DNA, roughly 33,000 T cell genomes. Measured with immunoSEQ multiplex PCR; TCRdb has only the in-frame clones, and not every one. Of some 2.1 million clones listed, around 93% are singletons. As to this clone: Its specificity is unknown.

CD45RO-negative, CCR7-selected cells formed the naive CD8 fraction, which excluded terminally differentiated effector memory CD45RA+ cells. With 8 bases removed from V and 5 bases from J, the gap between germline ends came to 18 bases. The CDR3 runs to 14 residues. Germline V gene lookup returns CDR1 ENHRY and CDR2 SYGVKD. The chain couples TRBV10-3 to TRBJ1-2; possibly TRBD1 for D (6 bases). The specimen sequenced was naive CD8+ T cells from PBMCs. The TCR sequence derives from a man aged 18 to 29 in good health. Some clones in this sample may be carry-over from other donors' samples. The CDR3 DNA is TGTGCCATCGGGATTGGGGGCCCCCTTTATGGCTACACCTTC. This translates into CAIGIGGPLYGYTF.